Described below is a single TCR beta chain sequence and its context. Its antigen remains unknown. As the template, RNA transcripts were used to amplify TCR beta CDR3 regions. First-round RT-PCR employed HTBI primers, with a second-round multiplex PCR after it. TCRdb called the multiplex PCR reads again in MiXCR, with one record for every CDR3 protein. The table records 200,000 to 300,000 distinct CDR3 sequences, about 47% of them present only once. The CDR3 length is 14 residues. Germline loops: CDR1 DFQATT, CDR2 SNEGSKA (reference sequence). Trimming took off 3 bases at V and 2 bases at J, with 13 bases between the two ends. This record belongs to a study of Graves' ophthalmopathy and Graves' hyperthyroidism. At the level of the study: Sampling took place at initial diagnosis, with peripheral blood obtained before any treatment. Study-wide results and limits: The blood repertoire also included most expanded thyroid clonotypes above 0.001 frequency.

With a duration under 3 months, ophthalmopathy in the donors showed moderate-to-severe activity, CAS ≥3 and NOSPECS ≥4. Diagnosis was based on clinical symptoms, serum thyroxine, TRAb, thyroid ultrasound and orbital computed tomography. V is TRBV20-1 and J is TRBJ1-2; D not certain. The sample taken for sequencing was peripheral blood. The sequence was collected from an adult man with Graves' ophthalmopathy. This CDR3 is CSASIHKGNYGYTF. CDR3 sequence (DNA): TGCAGTGCTAGCATCCACAAAGGAAACTATGGCTACACCTTC.